What follows are 20 T cell receptor beta chains derived from one specimen sequenced in a study of CD8 T cells in Susac syndrome. It was with random hexamers that about 0.45 to 1 ug RNA was reverse transcribed. From the immunoSEQ multiplex PCR reads, TCRdb called clonotypes with MiXCR, one entry per CDR3 protein. Among some 140,000 distinct CDR3 sequences listed, approximately 95% were seen once. Sample: CD8+ T cells from PBMCs. All receptors derive from a human donor with Susac syndrome.

CDR3 sequence (DNA): TGTGCCAGCAGTCCCGGGACAGGGGGGAATCAGCCCCAGCATTTT. This gives the protein CASSPGTGGNQPQHF. The rearrangement links TRBV27 to TRBJ1-5; TRBD1 matches at 11 bases. Per the germline V gene, CDR1 is MNHEY and CDR2 is SMNVEV (reference sequence). Trimming removed 5 bases from V and 4 bases from J; junction bases left unmatched: 4. The CDR3 is 15 residues long.

Worth noting for this clonotype: Likely a read error: the CDR3 ends without its conserved phenylalanine or tryptophan. V usage is TRBV30 and J usage is TRBJ1-2; D might be TRBD1 (5 bases). Trimming cost V 0 bases and J 6 bases, with 11 bases left between them. The length of the CDR3 is 13 residues. Germline V gene sequence: CDR1 GTSNPN, CDR2 SVGIG (reference sequence). The CDR3 nucleotides read TGTGCCTGGAGTGTGGCTCAGGGACATGGCTACACCCTC. Translating gives CAWSVAQGHGYTL.

The chain has TRBV3-1 and TRBJ2-7; D gene uncertain. The CDR3 spans 15 residues. V lost 1 base, J lost 2 bases, and 12 bases lay in between. Germline CDR1 is LGHDT and CDR2 is YNNKEL (reference sequence). In DNA, the CDR3 is TGTGCCAGCAGCCAAGTACTCGGCAGTACCTACGAGCAGTACTTC. Its protein product is CASSQVLGSTYEQYF.

The chain carries TRBV6-1 and TRBJ2-2; D is unresolved. CDR1 is MNHNS, CDR2 SASEGT, per germline. There are 10 residues in the CDR3. V was clipped by 8 bases and J by 8 bases, with 6 bases between them. The CDR3 protein is CASGNGELFF. CDR3 nucleotide sequence: TGTGCCAGCGGAAATGGGGAGCTGTTTTTT.

The J gene is TRBJ2-7, the V gene TRBV7-2; 7 bases fit TRBD2. V trimming: 11 bases; J trimming: 1 base; junction bases outside the gene matches: 8. CDR1 SGHTA and CDR2 FQGNSA come from the germline V gene. The CDR3 runs to 13 residues. The DNA of the CDR3 is TGTGCCCTGGGGCGGGAGAGTTCCTACGAGCAGTACTTC. Translation: CALGRESSYEQYF.

The genes are TRBV20-1 and TRBJ1-2; D gene uncertain. Germline V gives CDR1 DFQATT, CDR2 SNEGSKA (reference sequence). CDR3 size: 13 residues. Trimming cost V 6 bases and J 0 bases, with 11 bases left between them. In DNA form, the CDR3 reads TGCAGTGCCCCCGCGGCGACTAACTATGGCTACACCTTC. It is translated as CSAPAATNYGYTF.

The chain combines TRBV5-4 with TRBJ2-5; 7 bases agree with TRBD1. The CDR3 runs 15 residues. CDR1 and CDR2 from the germline V gene are SGHNT and YYREEE (reference sequence). V was pared by 4 bases and J by 2 bases, with 8 bases of the junction left unmatched. DNA for the CDR3: TGTGCCAGCAGCCCTCCCGGCAGGGGGCAAGAGACCCAGTACTTC. Amino acids: CASSPPGRGQETQYF.

V and J are TRBV28 and TRBJ1-2; a possible D gene is TRBD1 (5 bases). The CDR3 runs 12 residues. The germline CDR1 and CDR2 sequences are MDHEN and SYDVKM. The germline V and J ends were trimmed by 6 bases and 4 bases, with 9 bases remaining between them. CDR3 sequence reads: CASSDSIYGYTF. The CDR3 nucleotides read TGTGCCAGCAGCGACAGCATCTATGGCTACACCTTC.

The chain has TRBV12-3 or TRBV12-4 and TRBJ1-5; 8 bases map to TRBD1. The V segment lost 8 bases and the J segment 3 bases; nucleotides outside the gene matches: 6. The CDR3 covers 14 residues. The CDR3 loop reads CASGGQGHNQPQHF. CDR3 DNA sequence: TGTGCCAGCGGCGGACAGGGCCACAATCAGCCCCAGCATTTT.

The chain couples TRBV27 to TRBJ2-7; maybe TRBD2 (5 bases). This CDR3 region has 14 residues. V was pared by 0 bases and J by 3 bases, with 9 bases between. CDR1 and CDR2 (germline): MNHEY, SMNVEV (reference sequence). DNA of the CDR3: TGTGCCAGCAGTTTATCGAGGGAGTACTACGAGCAGTACTTC. Translation gives CASSLSREYYEQYF.

The chain recombines TRBV6-5 with TRBJ2-1; 10 bases are shared with TRBD2. Losses at the gene ends were 2 bases for V and 15 bases for J; bases not matched to a gene: 4. The length of the CDR3 is 12 residues. Germline-derived CDR1 and CDR2 are MNHEY and SVGAGI. The CDR3 DNA reads as TGTGCCAGCAGTTACGGGACTAGCGCGCTGTTCTTC. It encodes CASSYGTSALFF.

The genes are TRBV19 and TRBJ1-1, with D maybe TRBD1 (6 bases). Germline assignment: CDR1 LNHDA and CDR2 SQIVND (reference sequence). This CDR3 is built from 14 residues. Trimming pared 7 bases from V and 4 bases from J, leaving 16 bases between. The CDR3 sequence is CASTPGAMGTEAFF. DNA for the CDR3: TGTGCCAGTACCCCAGGGGCGATGGGCACTGAAGCTTTCTTT. Looking up the rest from reference TRBV19 and TRBJ1-1 gives the full variable domain: DGGITQSPKYLFRKEGQNVTLSCEQNLNHDAMYWYRQDPGQGLRLIYYSQIVNDFQKGDIAEGYSVSREKKESFPLTVTSAQKNPTAFYLCASTPGAMGTEAFFGQGTRLTVV.

The V and J genes are TRBV28 and TRBJ1-4; tentative D call: TRBD1 (6 bases). The CDR3 loop spans 18 amino acids. Germline values: CDR1 MDHEN, CDR2 SYDVKM. V was clipped by 6 bases and J by 3 bases, with 23 bases between them. The CDR3 loop reads CASSRLRDTDTSNEKLFF. The DNA of the CDR3 is TGTGCCAGCAGCCGACTCCGGGACACCGACACCTCTAATGAAAAACTGTTTTTT.

The genes are TRBV12-3 or TRBV12-4 and TRBJ2-7; no definite D call. Trimming took 2 bases from V and 0 from J, leaving 5 bases between them. This CDR3 has 13 amino acids. The CDR3 sequence is CASSLTYSYEQYF. The CDR3 nucleotides read TGTGCCAGCAGTTTAACCTACTCCTACGAGCAGTACTTC.

This chain links TRBV5-1 with TRBJ2-7; 8 bases are a match to TRBD1. This CDR3 has 14 amino acids. The germline gives CDR1 SGHRS, CDR2 YFSETQ. J lost 5 bases, V lost 2 bases, and 6 bases had no gene match. This chain's CDR3 is CASSLGQGLDEQYF. DNA of the CDR3: TGCGCCAGCAGCTTAGGACAGGGCTTGGACGAGCAGTACTTC.

The chain uses TRBV9 and TRBJ2-3; D gene unclear. Trimming left V 3 bases short and J 6 bases short, with 11 bases between. CDR3 length: 13 residues. CDR1 is SGDLS and CDR2 is YYNGEE in the germline V gene. CDR3 nucleotides: TGTGCCAGCAGCGGACTCGTGGGGGATACGCAGTATTTT. Its translation is CASSGLVGDTQYF.

This chain joins TRBV4-1 and TRBJ2-3; tentative D call: TRBD2 (5 bases). Trimming shortened V by 3 bases and J by 4 bases, and 8 bases separated the two germline ends. From germline, CDR1 is MGHRA and CDR2 YSYEKL. There are 13 residues in the CDR3. CDR3 nucleotide sequence: TGCGCCAGCAGCCAGGGCGGGCCAGATACGCAGTATTTT. Protein: CASSQGGPDTQYF.

This clonotype was detected once. J is TRBJ1-5 and V is TRBV20-1; weak D call: TRBD1 (5 bases). The ends were cut back, 3 bases at V and 5 bases at J, with 20 bases in the middle. Germline CDR1 DFQATT, CDR2 SNEGSKA (reference sequence). The CDR3 covers 16 residues. The CDR3 spells CSASSGPSAFHQPQHF. The CDR3, as DNA: TGCAGTGCTAGCTCAGGGCCAAGCGCTTTCCATCAGCCCCAGCATTTT.

The rearrangement uses TRBV6-6 and TRBJ1-2; 7 bases align to TRBD1. The V gene's germline CDR1 is MNHNY and CDR2 SVGAGI (reference sequence). This CDR3 contains 13 residues. V lost 4 bases, J lost 9 bases, and 8 bases stayed unmatched. CDR3 region: CASSSTGPESYTF. The CDR3 region has the DNA TGTGCCAGCAGTTCGACAGGGCCCGAGAGCTACACCTTC.

The chain uses TRBV29-1 and TRBJ2-5; unclear D gene. V lost 4 bases, J lost 4 bases, and 4 bases lay in between. CDR3 length: 10 residues. In germline, CDR1 is SQVTM, CDR2 ANQGSEA. CDR3 residues: CSVVVETQYF. Written as DNA, the CDR3 is TGCAGCGTTGTCGTAGAGACCCAGTACTTC.